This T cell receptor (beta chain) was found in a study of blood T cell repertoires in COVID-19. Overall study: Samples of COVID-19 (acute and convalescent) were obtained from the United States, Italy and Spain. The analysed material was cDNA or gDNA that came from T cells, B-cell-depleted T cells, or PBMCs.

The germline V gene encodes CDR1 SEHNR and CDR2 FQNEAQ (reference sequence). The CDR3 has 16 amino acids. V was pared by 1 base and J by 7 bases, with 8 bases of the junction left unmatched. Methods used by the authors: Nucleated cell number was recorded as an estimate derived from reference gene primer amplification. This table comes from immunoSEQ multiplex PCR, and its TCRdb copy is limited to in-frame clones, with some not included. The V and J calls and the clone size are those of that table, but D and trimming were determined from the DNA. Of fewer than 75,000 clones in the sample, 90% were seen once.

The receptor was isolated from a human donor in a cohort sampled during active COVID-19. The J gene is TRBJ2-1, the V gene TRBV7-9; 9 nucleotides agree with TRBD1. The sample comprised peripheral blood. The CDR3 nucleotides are TGTGCCAGCAGCTTAGTTGACACAGGGGGCAAGAATGAGCAGTTCTTC. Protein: CASSLVDTGGKNEQFF. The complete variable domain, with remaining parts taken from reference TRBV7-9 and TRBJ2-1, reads DTGVSQNPRHKITKRGQNVTFRCDPISEHNRLYWYRQTLGQGPEFLTYFQNEAQLEKSRLLSDRFSAERPKGSFSTLEIQRTEQGDSAMYLCASSLVDTGGKNEQFFGPGTRLTVL.